The next 19 T cell receptor beta chains were all read from a single sample in a study of shared clonotypes between healthy human individuals (dated by TCRdb to 2020 to 2022). The library relied on the immunoSEQ multiplex PCR assay. Drawn from immuneACCESS, this table holds only the in-frame rearrangements with V and J called that TCRdb kept. Clones are partly lost; checked studies trace under half to an unresolved V gene and leave the rest unexplained. Recorded for this sample are 2.3 million or so clones; approximately 93% of them occurred a single time. Around 0.4% of the sample is in the top ten clones. The material sequenced was naive CD4+ T cells from PBMCs. According to the study, the label for this sample's cell subset or site signals: CD45RA+ positively selected. The receptors were gathered from a man younger than 35 in good health. Some clones in this sample may be carry-over from other donors' samples.

The V gene is TRBV4-1, the J gene TRBJ2-5, with 11 bases lining up with TRBD1. J was trimmed by 0 bases and V by 2 bases; bases with no gene match: 14. Germline loops: CDR1 MGHRA, CDR2 YSYEKL. The CDR3 loop spans 20 amino acids. DNA of the CDR3: TGCGCCAGCAGCCAAAGATTGGGACAGGGGGGCTTGCACTACCAAGAGACCCAGTACTTC. Amino acid sequence: CASSQRLGQGGLHYQETQYF.

The gene calls are TRBV5-6 and TRBJ1-4; 10 bases line up with TRBD1. CDR1 is SGHDT, CDR2 YYEEEE, per germline. This CDR3 is built from 17 residues. Germline trimming cut 4 bases from V and 3 bases from J; bases unmatched to any gene: 9. CDR3 region: CASSVTGGGYSNEKLFF. The CDR3 DNA is TGTGCCAGCAGCGTGACAGGGGGCGGCTATTCTAATGAAAAACTGTTTTTT. The whole variable domain, remainder taken from reference TRBV5-6 and TRBJ1-4, is DAGVTQSPTHLIKTRGQQVTLRCSPKSGHDTVSWYQQALGQGPQFIFQYYEEEERQRGNFPDRFSGHQFPNYSSELNVNALLLGDSALYLCASSVTGGGYSNEKLFFGSGTQLSVL.

This chain links TRBV12-1 with TRBJ1-3; TRBD1 is taken as the D call from the table, unchecked against the DNA. TRBV12-1 is classified as a pseudogene. CDR3 length equals 21 residues. The CDR3 sequence: CASSSSTRGHITPNSGNTIYF. CDR3 nucleotides: TGTGCCAGCAGCTCCTCCACCCGTGGACACATTACCCCCAACTCTGGAAACACCATATATTTT.

This clone was observed a handful of times. The rearrangement links TRBV7-3 to TRBJ2-7; 7 bases map to TRBD1. V shed 2 bases and J 9 bases; nucleotides not matched to a gene: 7. The germline V gene has CDR1 SGHTA and CDR2 FQGTGA. The CDR3 sequence is 13 residues long. The CDR3 DNA reads as TGTGCCAGCAGCTTAGACAGGGAAGGAGTGCAGTACTTC. Its protein is CASSLDREGVQYF.

The sample holds one count of this clone. This chain connects TRBV7-2 to TRBJ2-7; D is unresolved. The CDR3 loop spans 13 amino acids. V was cut by 4 bases and J by 3 bases, with 10 bases left in between. The V gene's germline CDR1 is SGHTA and CDR2 FQGNSA. The CDR3 protein is CASSYKPRYEQYF. CDR3 coding DNA: TGTGCCAGCAGCTACAAACCACGCTACGAGCAGTACTTC.

This chain connects TRBV5-8 to TRBJ2-3; D uncertain. This CDR3 has 13 amino acids. Germline assignment: CDR1 SGHTS and CDR2 YDEGEE. With 3 bases removed from V and 4 bases from J, the gap between germline ends came to 9 bases. CDR3 nucleotide sequence: TGTGCCAGCAGCTCCCTGTTCCCAGATACGCAGTATTTT. This codes for CASSSLFPDTQYF.

V is TRBV27 and J is TRBJ1-5, with TRBD1 as a possible D gene (6 bases). Trimming removed 3 bases at V and 1 base at J, with 13 bases between. Germline V gene sequence: CDR1 MNHEY, CDR2 SMNVEV (reference sequence). This CDR3 is 16 amino acids long. The CDR3 DNA follows: TGTGCCAGCAGTTTGGGTACAGGGACGAGCAATCAGCCCCAGCATTTT. Amino acids: CASSLGTGTSNQPQHF.

The V gene is TRBV27, the J gene TRBJ2-7, with 7 bases matching TRBD1. Losses at the gene ends were 6 bases for V and 1 base for J; bases not matched to a gene: 3. This CDR3 region has 13 residues. Germline V gene data show CDR1 as MNHEY and CDR2 as SMNVEV (reference sequence). CDR3 residues: CASSYRGSYEQYF. The CDR3 bases are TGTGCCAGCAGCTACAGGGGATCCTACGAGCAGTACTTC.

The rearrangement links TRBV19 to TRBJ1-5; TRBD1 might be the D (6 bases). V lost 4 bases, J lost 7 bases, and 20 bases lay in between. Looked up from germline, CDR1 is LNHDA and CDR2 is SQIVND (reference sequence). This CDR3 comprises 16 residues. CDR3 DNA sequence: TGTGCCAGTAGTACCCTCGCGTTTGGGGGGCAACAGCCCCAGCATTTT. Its translation is CASSTLAFGGQQPQHF.

The chain is built from TRBV5-4 and TRBJ2-3; possible D gene TRBD2, 6 bases. V was cut by 4 bases and J by 7 bases, with 16 bases left in between. Germline CDR1 reads SGHNT; CDR2 reads YYREEE (reference sequence). This CDR3 contains 14 residues. CDR3 sequence reads: CASSSQAEGNTQYF. CDR3 in DNA: TGTGCCAGCAGCAGCCAGGCGGAGGGTAATACGCAGTATTTT.

The V call is TRBV11-3, the J call TRBJ2-1; perhaps TRBD2 as D (6 bases). This CDR3 region has 13 residues. V was trimmed by 0 bases and J by 10 bases, leaving 10 bases between them. Per the germline V gene, CDR1 is SGHNT and CDR2 is YENEEA. CDR3 residues: CASSLDMEGEQFF. CDR3 in DNA: TGTGCCAGCAGCTTAGATATGGAGGGGGAGCAGTTCTTC.

CDR3 amino acids: CASSYRERANVLTF. In DNA form, the CDR3 reads TGTGCCAGTAGTTACAGGGAAAGGGCCAACGTCCTGACTTTC. The chain links TRBV19 to TRBJ2-6, with D tentatively TRBD1 (6 bases). The length of the CDR3 is 14 residues. Deletions cut 5 bases from V and 5 bases from J, with 10 bases between. Looked up from germline, CDR1 is LNHDA and CDR2 is SQIVND (reference sequence).

The CDR3 DNA reads TGTGCCAGCAGCTTAGAGGCCCAGACCTACAATGAGCAGTTCTTC. Translated, it gives CASSLEAQTYNEQFF. The chain couples TRBV7-2 to TRBJ2-1; D call uncertain. Trimming removed 1 base at V and 2 bases at J, with 9 bases between. The CDR3 contains 15 residues. Per germline, CDR1 SGHTA and CDR2 FQGNSA. The whole variable domain, remainder taken from reference TRBV7-2 and TRBJ2-1, is GAGVSQSPSNKVTEKGKDVELRCDPISGHTALYWYRQSLGQGLEFLIYFQGNSAPDKSGLPSDRFSAERTGGSVSTLTIQRTQQEDSAVYLCASSLEAQTYNEQFFGPGTRLTVL.

The chain employs TRBV9 and TRBJ2-1; D not resolved. This CDR3 is 16 amino acids long. In germline, CDR1 is SGDLS, CDR2 YYNGEE. V gave up 0 bases and J gave up 0 bases, with 10 bases separating them. CDR3 nucleotide sequence: TGTGCCAGCAGCGTAGGGGCGCAGAGCTCCTACAATGAGCAGTTCTTC. Amino acids: CASSVGAQSSYNEQFF.

V and J are TRBV19 and TRBJ2-2; the D gene is possibly TRBD1 (5 bases). This CDR3 has 15 amino acids. Germline CDR1 reads LNHDA; CDR2 reads SQIVND (reference sequence). V shed 1 base and J shed 4 bases, with 10 bases lying between them. Here the CDR3 DNA reads TGTGCCAGTAGTATAGCCGGCAGGGTCACCGGGGAGCTGTTTTTT. Translated, it gives CASSIAGRVTGELFF.

V and J are TRBV6-4 and TRBJ1-2; 9 bases fit TRBD1. V lost 3 bases, J lost 7 bases, and 9 bases stayed unmatched. The CDR3 consists of 15 residues. Germline V CDR1 and CDR2: MRHNA, SNTAGT. The CDR3 protein is CASSEGTGPGFGYTF. CDR3 DNA: TGTGCCAGCAGTGAAGGGACAGGGCCCGGCTTTGGCTACACCTTC.

The chain links TRBV6-5 to TRBJ1-3; 7 bases fit TRBD1. V shed 6 bases and J 5 bases; nucleotides not matched to a gene: 7. Germline lookup yields CDR1 MNHEY and CDR2 SVGAGI. There are 14 residues in the CDR3. The DNA of the CDR3 is TGTGCCAGCAGCCCCGGACAGGATAGAAACACCATATATTTT. Translation: CASSPGQDRNTIYF.

The rearrangement uses TRBV2 and TRBJ2-2, with D possibly TRBD1 on 5 matching bases. Germline CDR1 is SNHLY and CDR2 is FYNNEI. The CDR3 spans 15 residues. The germline V and J ends were trimmed by 5 bases and 5 bases, with 15 bases remaining between them. In nucleotides, the CDR3 is TGTGCCAGCAGTTTTCTGACAGCAGCAACCGGGGAGCTGTTTTTT. This codes for CASSFLTAATGELFF.

This chain links TRBV15 with TRBJ2-5; D is undetermined. The CDR3 runs 16 residues. Germline-derived CDR1 and CDR2 are LNHNV and YYDKDF (reference sequence). Deletions cut 4 bases from V and 1 base from J, with 16 bases between. In DNA form, the CDR3 reads TGTGCCACCAGCACCCCCCCGGCAGGCCTCCAAGAGACCCAGTACTTC. This translates into CATSTPPAGLQETQYF. The whole variable domain, remainder taken from reference TRBV15 and TRBJ2-5, is DAMVIQNPRYQVTQFGKPVTLSCSQTLNHNVMYWYQQKSSQAPKLLFHYYDKDFNNEADTPDNFQSRRPNTSFCFLDIRSPGLGDTAMYLCATSTPPAGLQETQYFGPGTRLLVL.